The 25 T cell receptor beta chains presented below share a single source sample, sequenced in a study of beta chain features in type 1 diabetes. Findings and limits, study-wide: Among patients with Type 1 diabetes, TCRB CDR3s were moderately but significantly shorter in every one of the four CD4+ subsets.

Reverse transcription of all isolated RNA meant that expressed TCRB transcripts were sequenced. Clones were read by immunoSEQ multiplex PCR, and TCRdb kept only the in-frame ones, dropping some. The table shows 150,000 to 200,000 clones, with approximately 9.1% occurring only once. Their antigen targets remain unknown. Sequenced: central memory CD4+ T cells from blood. These receptors all come from a woman aged 25 to 39 with type 1 diabetes.

This clone appeared a few times. The chain joins TRBV29-1 to TRBJ1-1; no firm D call. Trimming stripped 3 bases from V and 4 bases from J, with 9 bases between. The CDR3 extends over 12 amino acids. From germline, CDR1 is SQVTM and CDR2 ANQGSEA. The CDR3 DNA follows: TGCAGCGTTGATTCGGGGTTCACTGAAGCTTTCTTT. This translates into CSVDSGFTEAFF.

This clone was detected a few times. The V gene is TRBV2, the J gene TRBJ2-7; 14 bases are a match to TRBD2. The CDR3 extends over 14 amino acids. V gave up 7 bases and J gave up 7 bases; unmatched junction bases: 6. Germline V lookup: CDR1 SNHLY, CDR2 FYNNEI. The CDR3 DNA sequence: TGTGCCAGCAAAGGGACTAGCGGGAGTTGGGAGCAGTACTTC. This gives the protein CASKGTSGSWEQYF.

The chain uses TRBV5-1 and TRBJ2-7; maybe TRBD1 (6 bases). Between the trimmed V and J ends, which lost 4 bases and 3 bases, there was a span of 17 bases. This CDR3 has 15 residues. Germline V lookup: CDR1 SGHRS, CDR2 YFSETQ. The CDR3 region has the DNA TGCGCCAGCAGCGGACCGACAGGCACACGCTACGAGCAGTACTTC. Translating it yields CASSGPTGTRYEQYF. The full variable domain, rest sourced from reference TRBV5-1 and TRBJ2-7, is KAGVTQTPRYLIKTRGQQVTLSCSPISGHRSVSWYQQTPGQGLQFLFEYFSETQRNKGNFPGRFSGRQFSNSRSEMNVSTLELGDSALYLCASSGPTGTRYEQYFGPGTRLTVT.

The V gene is TRBV5-4, the J gene TRBJ2-2; D is undetermined. This CDR3 region has 15 residues. Trimming pared 2 bases from V and 5 bases from J, leaving 13 bases between. The V gene's germline CDR1 is SGHNT and CDR2 YYREEE (reference sequence). The CDR3 protein is CASSFPTTTTGELFF. The CDR3 DNA follows: TGTGCCAGCAGCTTCCCAACGACGACAACCGGGGAGCTGTTTTTT. Variable domain in full (rest from reference TRBV5-4 and TRBJ2-2): ETGVTQSPTHLIKTRGQQVTLRCSSQSGHNTVSWYQQALGQGPQFIFQYYREEENGRGNFPPRFSGLQFPNYSSELNVNALELDDSALYLCASSFPTTTTGELFFGEGSRLTVL.

CDR3 in DNA: TGTGCCAGCAGCTTTCGTCCGCAGGGCGGTTTGGTCGAGCAGTACTTC. Its protein is CASSFRPQGGLVEQYF. The chain has TRBV4-2 and TRBJ2-7; possible D gene TRBD1, 5 bases. CDR1 is LGHNA and CDR2 is YNFKEQ in the germline V gene. The ends were cut back, 5 bases at V and 6 bases at J, with 23 bases in the middle. The CDR3 has 16 residues.

CDR3 coding DNA: TGTGCCAGCAGCTTAGCAGTAGCGGGTAAATACAATGAGCAGTTCTTC. It yields the protein CASSLAVAGKYNEQFF. V usage is TRBV7-3 and J usage is TRBJ2-1; 7 nucleotides agree with TRBD2. Trimming took 2 bases from V and 4 from J; bases not matched to a gene: 8. Germline CDR1 is SGHTA and CDR2 is FQGTGA. The CDR3 has 16 amino acids.

The chain recombines TRBV7-2 with TRBJ1-1, with D possibly matching TRBD1 (5 bases). The V end was cut by 3 bases, the J end by 1 base, with 6 bases between. The germline V gene has CDR1 SGHTA and CDR2 FQGNSA. This CDR3 is 13 amino acids long. CDR3 DNA: TGTGCCAGCAGCTTCCAGGGGAACACTGAAGCTTTCTTT. It specifies CASSFQGNTEAFF.

The sample holds many counts of this clone. This chain uses TRBV30 with TRBJ1-5; 7 bases match TRBD1. CDR3 size: 14 residues. The V gene's germline CDR1 is GTSNPN and CDR2 SVGIG (reference sequence). J lost 5 bases, V lost 4 bases, and 8 bases had no gene match. As DNA, the CDR3 is TGTGCCTGGACGACAGGGAACGGACATCAGCCCCAGCATTTT. Its translation is CAWTTGNGHQPQHF.

V is TRBV11-3 and J is TRBJ2-1, with TRBD2 identical over 13 bases. This CDR3 spans 15 amino acids. V shed 5 bases and J 6 bases; nucleotides not matched to a gene: 4. Germline loops: CDR1 SGHNT, CDR2 YENEEA. CDR3 nucleotides: TGTGCCAGCAGCGCGGGACTAGCGGGAAGCAATGAGCAGTTCTTC. Amino acid sequence: CASSAGLAGSNEQFF.

This clone turned up a few times. The rearrangement uses TRBV4-2 and TRBJ2-7, with D perhaps TRBD2 (6 bases). The V gene lost 4 bases and the J gene lost 3 bases, with 16 bases spanning the gap. CDR3 length: 15 amino acids. Germline V gene data show CDR1 as LGHNA and CDR2 as YNFKEQ. CDR3 DNA sequence: TGTGCCAGCAGCCTTCGAGGGGACTCCCTCTACGAGCAGTACTTC. It specifies CASSLRGDSLYEQYF.

The rearrangement links TRBV4-2 to TRBJ2-1; 11 bases fit TRBD2. CDR1 and CDR2 (germline): LGHNA, YNFKEQ. With V trimmed by 3 bases and J by 5 bases, 9 bases remained unmatched. The CDR3 contains 17 residues. The CDR3 region has the DNA TGTGCCAGCAGCCAGGCCGGGACTAGCGGAGCCGACAATGAGCAGTTCTTC. Residues: CASSQAGTSGADNEQFF.

The CDR3 bases are TGCGCCAGCAGCCTAGGGACTCGAGCGTCCGCGGAATACGAGCAGTACTTC. Amino acid sequence: CASSLGTRASAEYEQYF. The chain links TRBV5-1 to TRBJ2-7; weak D call: TRBD2 (6 bases). Trimming cost V 4 bases and J 4 bases, with 24 bases left between them. In germline, CDR1 is SGHRS, CDR2 YFSETQ. CDR3 length equals 17 residues.

This clone was counted between two and nine times. The chain combines TRBV18 with TRBJ1-1; D might be TRBD1 (5 bases). V was shortened by 8 bases and J by 1 base, with 8 bases between the two germline ends. From germline, CDR1 is KGHSH and CDR2 LQKENI. There are 12 residues in the CDR3. The CDR3 sequence is CASQGQNTEAFF. Here the CDR3 DNA reads TGTGCCAGCCAAGGACAGAACACTGAAGCTTTCTTT. The whole variable domain, remainder taken from reference TRBV18 and TRBJ1-1, is NAGVMQNPRHLVRRRGQEARLRCSPMKGHSHVYWYRQLPEEGLKFMVYLQKENIIDESGMPKERFSAEFPKEGPSILRIQQVVRGDSAAYFCASQGQNTEAFFGQGTRLTVV.

The V call is TRBV5-1, the J call TRBJ1-2, with TRBD1 matching over 7 bases. The CDR3 is 16 residues long. The germline V gene encodes CDR1 SGHRS and CDR2 YFSETQ. With 5 bases clipped from V and 0 bases from J, the junction kept 10 bases outside the gene matches. The CDR3 loop reads CASSNLGQLANYGYTF. In DNA, the CDR3 is TGCGCCAGCAGTAACCTGGGACAGCTAGCTAACTATGGCTACACCTTC.

This chain connects TRBV29-1 to TRBJ1-1, with 7 bases lining up with TRBD1. With 4 bases clipped from V and 11 bases from J, the junction kept 7 bases outside the gene matches. Germline V gives CDR1 SQVTM, CDR2 ANQGSEA. The CDR3 consists of 11 residues. In DNA, the CDR3 is TGCAGCGTTGTGAAGGGACAGCGGGCTTTCTTT. Translating it yields CSVVKGQRAFF.

This rearrangement joins TRBV5-1 to TRBJ2-1; possibly TRBD2 for D (5 bases). Germline CDR1 reads SGHRS; CDR2 reads YFSETQ. This CDR3 is 16 amino acids long. Trimming pared 4 bases from V and 1 base from J, leaving 15 bases between. The CDR3: CASSGGLVPSYNEQFF. The CDR3 bases are TGCGCCAGCAGCGGCGGACTTGTACCATCCTACAATGAGCAGTTCTTC.

This clone was counted a few times. This chain joins TRBV5-6 and TRBJ1-5; 7 nucleotides line up with TRBD1. Unmatched junction bases numbered 8, after V lost 4 bases and J lost 7 bases. The CDR3 loop spans 14 amino acids. Germline V gene sequence: CDR1 SGHDT, CDR2 YYEEEE. The CDR3 spells CASSRQGQGQPQHF. The CDR3 coding sequence is TGTGCCAGCAGCCGACAGGGTCAAGGGCAGCCCCAGCATTTT.

This clone was counted a few times. The V call is TRBV30, the J call TRBJ1-5; 7 bases agree with TRBD1. The CDR3 is 14 residues long. V gave up 2 bases and J gave up 6 bases; unmatched junction bases: 7. The V gene's germline CDR1 is GTSNPN and CDR2 SVGIG (reference sequence). CDR3 sequence (DNA): TGTGCCTGGAGTTCAACAGGGGATGGTCAGCCCCAGCATTTT. Amino acids: CAWSSTGDGQPQHF.

The sample holds a few counts of this clone. The rearrangement uses TRBV5-1 and TRBJ2-5; 9 nucleotides match TRBD2. V was pared by 0 bases and J by 5 bases, with 8 bases of the junction left unmatched. The CDR3 contains 16 residues. The germline V gene has CDR1 SGHRS and CDR2 YFSETQ. The CDR3 DNA is TGCGCCAGCAGCTTGGGGGCTAGCGGGGAAGCGGAGACCCAGTACTTC. It translates to CASSLGASGEAETQYF.

This chain connects TRBV9 to TRBJ2-3, with 8 bases aligning to TRBD2. Trimming removed 0 bases from V and 8 bases from J; junction bases left unmatched: 2. The germline V gene has CDR1 SGDLS and CDR2 YYNGEE. CDR3 length equals 13 residues. DNA of the CDR3: TGTGCCAGCAGCGTAGCGGGAGGGCCTACGCAGTATTTT. This gives the protein CASSVAGGPTQYF.

The chain couples TRBV7-2 to TRBJ2-5, with D possibly being TRBD2 (5 bases). Germline loops: CDR1 SGHTA, CDR2 FQGNSA. The CDR3 extends over 12 amino acids. The ends were cut back, 2 bases at V and 5 bases at J, with 6 bases in the middle. CDR3 sequence: CASSLQRETQYF. As DNA, the CDR3 is TGTGCCAGCAGCTTACAGCGGGAGACCCAGTACTTC.

V is TRBV27 and J is TRBJ2-5, with D unclear. Germline values: CDR1 MNHEY, CDR2 SMNVEV (reference sequence). This CDR3 region has 14 residues. Between the trimmed V and J ends, which lost 6 bases and 2 bases, there was a span of 13 bases. CDR3 sequence reads: CASSSPGRQETQYF. The CDR3 region has the DNA TGTGCCAGCAGCTCTCCTGGGCGTCAAGAGACCCAGTACTTC.

The table lists this clone with a few counts. This sequence joins TRBV10-3 and TRBJ2-7; 8 bases match TRBD1. V lost 9 bases to trimming and J lost 0 bases; unmatched junction nucleotides: 7. Germline V gene lookup returns CDR1 ENHRY and CDR2 SYGVKD. The CDR3 contains 14 residues. The CDR3 spells CAMSDRGISYEQYF. In DNA, the CDR3 is TGTGCCATGTCCGACAGGGGAATCTCCTACGAGCAGTACTTC.

The genes are TRBV7-3 and TRBJ2-7, with 8 bases that match TRBD2. V lost 3 bases and J lost 3; bases outside the gene matches: 7. Germline CDR1 and CDR2: SGHTA and FQGTGA. The length of the CDR3 is 15 residues. CDR3 in DNA: TGTGCCAGCAGCTTGGGTAGCGGGAAGGTCTACGAGCAGTACTTC. It codes for CASSLGSGKVYEQYF.

This clone was found a few times. The rearrangement uses TRBV7-8 and TRBJ1-1, with a tentative D call TRBD1 (6 bases). The germline V and J ends were trimmed by 2 bases and 7 bases, with 11 bases remaining between them. Germline V gene sequence: CDR1 SGHVS, CDR2 FQNEAQ. CDR3 length equals 13 residues. CDR3 bases: TGTGCCAGCAGCTTACGGGAGGGGGGTGAAGCTTTCTTT. Its translation: CASSLREGGEAFF.